This TCR beta chain was found in a study of T cell responses to AZD1222 COVID-19 vaccine. This CDR3 spans 15 amino acids. The germline V and J ends were trimmed by 4 bases and 4 bases, with 18 bases remaining between them. The germline CDR1 and CDR2 sequences are SGHDT and YYEEEE. Clones were sequenced by immunoSEQ multiplex PCR, and TCRdb holds only the in-frame ones, with some missing. The table records approximately 150,000 clones, roughly 89% of them present only once. The TCR sequence derives from an adult who received the MenACWY meningococcal vaccine as a control. J is TRBJ2-7 and V is TRBV5-6; no firm D call. The sample consisted of peripheral blood, taken 28 days after the second dose of the MenACWY control vaccine. The chain's CDR3 is CASSPSPITQYEQYF. The DNA of the CDR3 is TGTGCCAGCAGCCCCTCCCCGATTACACAATACGAGCAGTACTTC.